This TCR beta chain appears in the sequencing data of a study of neurological immune-mediated disorders. The V and J ends lost 1 base and 7 bases respectively, with 11 bases between them. The CDR3 covers 15 residues. CDR1 is SEHNR, CDR2 FQNEAQ, per germline (reference sequence). This clonotype has a count of ten or more. Each CDR3 protein is one row after TCRdb ran MiXCR on the 5' RACE reads. The sample gives over 35,000 distinct CDR3 sequences, approximately 2.4% of which show up once; about 2.4% is in the top ten. The chain uses TRBV7-9 and TRBJ1-6; possible D gene TRBD1, 6 bases. The receptor comes from a man aged 45-65 years with multiple sclerosis. The material sequenced was PBMCs. The CDR3 coding sequence is TGTGCCAGCAGCTTAGGAACAGGGCTGAATTCACCCCTCCACTTT. It codes for CASSLGTGLNSPLHF.